This T cell receptor (beta chain) originates from a study of T cell responses to AZD1222 COVID-19 vaccine. Trimming took off 1 base at V and 4 bases at J, with 13 bases between the two ends. The CDR3 runs to 15 residues. Germline V gene data show CDR1 as MGHRA and CDR2 as YSYEKL. Points from the study as a whole: CD4 TCRs linked to vaccination spanned spike, dominating at 160-218 and 743-854. Unmutated variant regions reportedly attract nearly half of all spike-specific TCRs. Receipt of two AZD1222 doses was followed by a rise in Spike-specific TCR breadth and depth.

Data came from immunoSEQ multiplex PCR; TCRdb stores just in-frame clones and leaves some out. The table lists 95,000 to 150,000 clones, around 89% of them singletons. A word on this clone: What it binds is unknown.

The starting material was peripheral blood, obtained on day 0 of AZD1222 vaccination. The chain joins TRBV4-1 to TRBJ1-1; possibly TRBD1 for D (5 bases). The TCR comes from an adult in good health. CDR3 nucleotides: TGCGCCAGCAGCCAAGGTGGGGGGAGAGTCACTGAAGCTTTCTTT. Its protein product is CASSQGGGRVTEAFF.